This T cell receptor (beta chain) was documented in a study of T cell repertoires in cytomegalovirus infection. General study points: The ex vivo response was dominated by HLA-C-restricted CMV-specific TCR beta clonotypes.

TCRdb reanalysed the reads using MiXCR and keeps one entry per CDR3 protein. The table has about 310,000 distinct CDR3 sequences, 25% seen once; the top ten hold about 14%. With regard to this clonotype: Its antigen remains unknown.

Germline assignment: CDR1 SQVTM and CDR2 ANQGSEA. V was trimmed by 1 base and J by 1 base, leaving 7 bases between them. CDR3 size: 13 residues. This receptor was identified in a human donor in good health (CMV status not recorded). Some clones in this sample may be carry-over from other donors' samples. This chain connects TRBV29-1 to TRBJ1-1; possibly TRBD1 for D (6 bases). This sample comprised cultured PBMCs, obtained from culture after CMV antigen stimulation. CDR3: CSVEARGNTEAFF. The CDR3 nucleotides are TGCAGCGTTGAAGCCAGGGGGAACACTGAAGCTTTCTTT. Filled out from reference TRBV29-1 and TRBJ1-1, the complete variable domain reads SAVISQKPSRDICQRGTSLTIQCQVDSQVTMMFWYRQQPGQSLTLIATANQGSEATYESGFVIDKFPISRPNLTFSTLTVSNMSPEDSSIYLCSVEARGNTEAFFGQGTRLTVV.